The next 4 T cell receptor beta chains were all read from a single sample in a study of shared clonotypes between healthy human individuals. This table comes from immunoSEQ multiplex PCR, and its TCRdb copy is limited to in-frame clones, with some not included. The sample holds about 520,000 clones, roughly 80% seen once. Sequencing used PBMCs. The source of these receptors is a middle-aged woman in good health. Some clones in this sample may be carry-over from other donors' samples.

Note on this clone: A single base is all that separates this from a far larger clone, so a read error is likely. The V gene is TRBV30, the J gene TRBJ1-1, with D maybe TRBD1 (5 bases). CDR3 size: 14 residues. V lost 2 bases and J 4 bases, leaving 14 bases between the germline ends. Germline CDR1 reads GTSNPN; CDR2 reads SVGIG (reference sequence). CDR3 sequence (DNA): TGTGCCTGGAGTCAGGACGAGGGGTCCACTGAAGCTTTCTTT. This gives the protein CAWSQDEGSTEAFF.

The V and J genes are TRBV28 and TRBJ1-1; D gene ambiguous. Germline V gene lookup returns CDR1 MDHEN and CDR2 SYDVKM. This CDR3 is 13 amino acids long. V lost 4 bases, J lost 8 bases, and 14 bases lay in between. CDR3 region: CASSSNLRSEAFF. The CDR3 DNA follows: TGTGCCAGCAGTTCGAATCTAAGGTCGGAAGCTTTCTTT.

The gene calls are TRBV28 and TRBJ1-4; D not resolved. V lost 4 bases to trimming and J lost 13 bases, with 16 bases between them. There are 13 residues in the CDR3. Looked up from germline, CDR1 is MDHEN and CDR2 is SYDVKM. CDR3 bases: TGTGCCAGCAGTTCGCCCCAAGGCCTCGTACTGTTTTTT. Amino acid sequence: CASSSPQGLVLFF.

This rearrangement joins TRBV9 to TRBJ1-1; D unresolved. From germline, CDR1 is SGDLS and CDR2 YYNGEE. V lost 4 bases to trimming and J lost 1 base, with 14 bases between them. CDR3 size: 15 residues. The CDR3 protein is CASSPPRVGNTEAFF. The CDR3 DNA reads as TGTGCCAGCAGCCCACCGCGAGTGGGGAACACTGAAGCTTTCTTT.